What follows describes a single T cell receptor (beta chain). Its antigen is not identified. V lost 2 bases to trimming and J lost 0 bases; unmatched junction nucleotides: 6. In germline, CDR1 is LGHNT, CDR2 FRNRAP. This CDR3 has 16 residues. These data come from a study of cytomegalovirus exposure and HLA in healthy donors. Across the whole study: From approximately 170 million T cells, an earlier analysis saw 100 million to 140 million unique TCR beta sequences. Genotyping showed roughly 76% of roughly 400 donors falling in the Caucasian-associated ancestry cluster.

Study-wide results and caveats: Highest at DRB1 and lowest at HLA-C, TCR association rates differed among HLA loci in a later analysis.

PCR involved 60 Vbeta and 13 Jbeta primers. Some clones are missing from TCRdb's copy, which holds only in-frame ones; the method was immunoSEQ multiplex PCR. The data show approximately 210,000 clones, with 82% seen just once and about 6.4% held by the top ten. This rearrangement joins TRBV12-5 to TRBJ2-7; 8 bases agree with TRBD2. This sequence originates from a man in his forties in good health and CMV-seropositive. The sequencing sample was made of PBMCs. DNA of the CDR3: TGTGCTAGTGGTTTGCAGCGGGGGAGCCTCTCCTACGAGCAGTACTTC. This translates into CASGLQRGSLSYEQYF.